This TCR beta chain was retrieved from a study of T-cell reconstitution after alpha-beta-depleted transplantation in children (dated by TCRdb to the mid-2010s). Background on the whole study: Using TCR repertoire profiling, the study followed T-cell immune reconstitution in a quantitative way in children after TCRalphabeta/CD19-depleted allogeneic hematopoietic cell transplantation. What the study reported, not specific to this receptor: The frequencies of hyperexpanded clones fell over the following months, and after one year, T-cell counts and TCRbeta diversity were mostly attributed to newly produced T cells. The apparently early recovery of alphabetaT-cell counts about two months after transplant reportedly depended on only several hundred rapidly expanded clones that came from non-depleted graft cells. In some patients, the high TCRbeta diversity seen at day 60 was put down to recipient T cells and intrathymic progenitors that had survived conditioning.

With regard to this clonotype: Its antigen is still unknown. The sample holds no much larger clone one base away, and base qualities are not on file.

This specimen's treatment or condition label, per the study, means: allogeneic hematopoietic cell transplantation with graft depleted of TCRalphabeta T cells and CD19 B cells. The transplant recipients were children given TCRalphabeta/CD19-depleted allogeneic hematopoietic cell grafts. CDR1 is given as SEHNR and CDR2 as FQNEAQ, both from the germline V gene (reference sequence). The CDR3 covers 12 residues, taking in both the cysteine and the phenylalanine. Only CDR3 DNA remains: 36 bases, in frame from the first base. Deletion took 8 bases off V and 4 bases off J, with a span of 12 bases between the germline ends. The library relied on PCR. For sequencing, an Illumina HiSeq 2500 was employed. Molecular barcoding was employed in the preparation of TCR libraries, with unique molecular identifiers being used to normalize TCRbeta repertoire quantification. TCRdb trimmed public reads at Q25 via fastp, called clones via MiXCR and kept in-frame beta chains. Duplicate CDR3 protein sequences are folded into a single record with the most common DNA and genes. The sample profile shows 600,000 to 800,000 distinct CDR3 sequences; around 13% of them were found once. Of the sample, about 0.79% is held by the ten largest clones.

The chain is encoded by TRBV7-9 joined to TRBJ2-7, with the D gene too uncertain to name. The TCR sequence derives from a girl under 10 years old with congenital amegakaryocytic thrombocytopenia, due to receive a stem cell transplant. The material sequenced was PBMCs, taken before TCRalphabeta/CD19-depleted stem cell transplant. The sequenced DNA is TGTGCCAGCGGGATACCTCATTACGAGCAGTACTTC. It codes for CASGIPHYEQYF.